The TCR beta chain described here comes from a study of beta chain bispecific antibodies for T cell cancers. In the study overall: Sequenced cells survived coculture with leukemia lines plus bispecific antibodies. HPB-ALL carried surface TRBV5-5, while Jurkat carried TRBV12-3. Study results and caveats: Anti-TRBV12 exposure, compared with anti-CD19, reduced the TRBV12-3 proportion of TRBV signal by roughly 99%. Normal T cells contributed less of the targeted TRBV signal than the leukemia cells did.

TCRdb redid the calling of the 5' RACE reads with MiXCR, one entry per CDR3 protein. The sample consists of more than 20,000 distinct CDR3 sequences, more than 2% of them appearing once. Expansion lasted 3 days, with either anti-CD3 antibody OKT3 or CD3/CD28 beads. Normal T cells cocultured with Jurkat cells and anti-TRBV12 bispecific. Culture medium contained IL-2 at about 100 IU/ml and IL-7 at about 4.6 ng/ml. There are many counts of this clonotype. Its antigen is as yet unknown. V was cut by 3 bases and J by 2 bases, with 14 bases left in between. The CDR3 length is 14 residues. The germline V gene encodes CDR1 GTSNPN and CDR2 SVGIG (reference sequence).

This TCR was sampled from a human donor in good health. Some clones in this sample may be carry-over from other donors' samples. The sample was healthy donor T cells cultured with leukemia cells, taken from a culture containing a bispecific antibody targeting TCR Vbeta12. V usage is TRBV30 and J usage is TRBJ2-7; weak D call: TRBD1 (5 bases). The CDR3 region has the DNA TGTGCCTGGAGCCCCCAGGGTTTCCCCTACGAGCAGTACTTC. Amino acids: CAWSPQGFPYEQYF.